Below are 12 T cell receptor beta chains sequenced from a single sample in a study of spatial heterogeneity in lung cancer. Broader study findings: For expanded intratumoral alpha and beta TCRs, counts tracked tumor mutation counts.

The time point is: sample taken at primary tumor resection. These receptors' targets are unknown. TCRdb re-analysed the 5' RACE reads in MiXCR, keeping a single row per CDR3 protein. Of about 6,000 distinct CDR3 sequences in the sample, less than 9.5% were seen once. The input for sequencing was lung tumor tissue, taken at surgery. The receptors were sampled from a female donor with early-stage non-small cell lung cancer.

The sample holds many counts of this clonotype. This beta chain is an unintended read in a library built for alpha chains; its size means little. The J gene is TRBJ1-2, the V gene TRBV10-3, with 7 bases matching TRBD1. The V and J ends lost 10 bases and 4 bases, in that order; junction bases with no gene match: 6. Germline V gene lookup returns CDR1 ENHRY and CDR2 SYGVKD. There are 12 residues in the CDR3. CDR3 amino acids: CATSPGGYGYTF. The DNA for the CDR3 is TGTGCCACCTCCCCAGGGGGCTATGGCTACACCTTC.

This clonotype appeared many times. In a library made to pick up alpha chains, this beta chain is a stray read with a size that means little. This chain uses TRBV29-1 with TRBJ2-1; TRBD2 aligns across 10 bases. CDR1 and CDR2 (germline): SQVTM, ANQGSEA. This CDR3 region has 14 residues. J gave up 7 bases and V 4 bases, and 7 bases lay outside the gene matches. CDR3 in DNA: TGCAGCGTTGGGCTAGCGGGAGTCTGGAATGAGCAGTTCTTC. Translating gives CSVGLAGVWNEQFF.

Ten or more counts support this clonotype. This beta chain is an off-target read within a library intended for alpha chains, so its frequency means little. The CDR3 nucleotides are TGTGCCAGCAGCCAAGCTTTAAACGAGGTCCTGTTTTTT. The encoded protein is CASSQALNEVLFF. The rearrangement joins TRBV3-1 to TRBJ2-2; D ambiguous. V lost 1 base and J lost 14, with 14 bases in between. CDR1 is LGHDT, CDR2 YNNKEL, per germline (reference sequence). CDR3 length: 13 amino acids.

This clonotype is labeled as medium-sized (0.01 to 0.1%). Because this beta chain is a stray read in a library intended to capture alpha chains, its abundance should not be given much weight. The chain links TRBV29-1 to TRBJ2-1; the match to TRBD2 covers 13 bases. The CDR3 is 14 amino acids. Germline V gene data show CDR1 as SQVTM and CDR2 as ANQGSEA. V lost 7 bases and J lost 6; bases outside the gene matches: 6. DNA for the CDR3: TGCAGCGCCCTAACTAGCGGGAGGGGCAATGAGCAGTTCTTC. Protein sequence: CSALTSGRGNEQFF.

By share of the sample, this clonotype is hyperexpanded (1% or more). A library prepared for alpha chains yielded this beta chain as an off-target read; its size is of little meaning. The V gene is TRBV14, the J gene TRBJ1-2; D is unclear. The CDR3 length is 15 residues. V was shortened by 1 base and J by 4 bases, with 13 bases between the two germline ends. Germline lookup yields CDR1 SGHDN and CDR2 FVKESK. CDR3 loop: CASSQVTAALYGYTF. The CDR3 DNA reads TGTGCCAGCAGCCAAGTTACGGCAGCACTCTATGGCTACACCTTC.

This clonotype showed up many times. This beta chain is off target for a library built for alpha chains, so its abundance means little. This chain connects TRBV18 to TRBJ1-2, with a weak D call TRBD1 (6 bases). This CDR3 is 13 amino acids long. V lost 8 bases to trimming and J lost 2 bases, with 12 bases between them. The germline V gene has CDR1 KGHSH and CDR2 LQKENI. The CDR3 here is CASTFDRNYGYTF. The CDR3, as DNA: TGTGCCAGCACATTCGACAGGAACTATGGCTACACCTTC. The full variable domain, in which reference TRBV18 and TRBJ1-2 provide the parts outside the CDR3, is NAGVMQNPRHLVRRRGQEARLRCSPMKGHSHVYWYRQLPEEGLKFMVYLQKENIIDESGMPKERFSAEFPKEGPSILRIQQVVRGDSAAYFCASTFDRNYGYTFGSGTRLTVV.

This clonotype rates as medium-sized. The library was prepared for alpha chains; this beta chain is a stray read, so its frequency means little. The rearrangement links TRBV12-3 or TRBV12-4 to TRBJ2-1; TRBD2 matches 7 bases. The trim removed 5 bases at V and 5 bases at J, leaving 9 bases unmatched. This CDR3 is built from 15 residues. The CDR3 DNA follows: TGTGCCAGCAGTCTTAGCGGGTGGTGGAACAATGAGCAGTTCTTC. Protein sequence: CASSLSGWWNNEQFF.

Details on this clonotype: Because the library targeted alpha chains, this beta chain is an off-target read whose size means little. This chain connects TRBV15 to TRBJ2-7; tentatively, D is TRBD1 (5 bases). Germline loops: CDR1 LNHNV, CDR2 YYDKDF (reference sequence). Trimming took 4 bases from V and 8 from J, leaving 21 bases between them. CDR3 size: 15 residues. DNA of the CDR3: TGTGCCACCAGCAAGGACCGACAGTTGACCACCAAGCAGTACTTC. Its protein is CATSKDRQLTTKQYF. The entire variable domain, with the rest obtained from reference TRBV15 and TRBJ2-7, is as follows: DAMVIQNPRYQVTQFGKPVTLSCSQTLNHNVMYWYQQKSSQAPKLLFHYYDKDFNNEADTPDNFQSRRPNTSFCFLDIRSPGLGDTAMYLCATSKDRQLTTKQYFGPGTRLTVT.

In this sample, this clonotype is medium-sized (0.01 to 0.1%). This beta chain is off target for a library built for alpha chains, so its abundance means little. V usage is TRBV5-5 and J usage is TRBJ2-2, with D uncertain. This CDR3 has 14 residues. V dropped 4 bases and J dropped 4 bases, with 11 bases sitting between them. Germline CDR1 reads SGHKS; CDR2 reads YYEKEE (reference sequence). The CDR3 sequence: CASSRDPSTGELFF. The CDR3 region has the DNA TGTGCCAGCAGCAGGGATCCTAGCACCGGGGAGCTGTTTTTT. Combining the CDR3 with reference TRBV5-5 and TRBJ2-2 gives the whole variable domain DAGVTQSPTHLIKTRGQQVTLRCSPISGHKSVSWYQQVLGQGPQFIFQYYEKEERGRGNFPDRFSARQFPNYSSELNVNALLLGDSALYLCASSRDPSTGELFFGEGSRLTVL.

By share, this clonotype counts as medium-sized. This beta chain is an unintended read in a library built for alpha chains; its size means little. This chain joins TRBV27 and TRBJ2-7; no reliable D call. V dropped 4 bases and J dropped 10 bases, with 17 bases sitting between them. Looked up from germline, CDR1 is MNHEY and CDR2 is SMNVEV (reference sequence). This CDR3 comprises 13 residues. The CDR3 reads CASSSPDRGRQYF. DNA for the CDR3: TGTGCCAGCAGTTCCCCCGACCGAGGTAGACAGTACTTC.

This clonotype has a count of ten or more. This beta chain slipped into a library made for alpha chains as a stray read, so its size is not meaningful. The CDR3 sequence is CASSITASQETQYF. The CDR3 coding sequence is TGTGCCAGTAGTATAACTGCGAGTCAAGAGACCCAGTACTTC. J is TRBJ2-5 and V is TRBV19, with D uncertain. Looked up from germline, CDR1 is LNHDA and CDR2 is SQIVND (reference sequence). V lost 2 bases to trimming and J lost 2 bases, with 9 bases between them. The CDR3 covers 14 residues.

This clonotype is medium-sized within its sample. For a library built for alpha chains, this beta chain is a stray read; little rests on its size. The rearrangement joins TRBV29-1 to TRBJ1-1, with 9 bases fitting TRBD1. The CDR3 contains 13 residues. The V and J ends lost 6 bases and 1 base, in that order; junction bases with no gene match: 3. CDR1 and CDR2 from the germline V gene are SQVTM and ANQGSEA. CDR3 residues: CSVRTGANTEAFF. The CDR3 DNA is TGCAGCGTGAGGACAGGGGCGAACACTGAAGCTTTCTTT.